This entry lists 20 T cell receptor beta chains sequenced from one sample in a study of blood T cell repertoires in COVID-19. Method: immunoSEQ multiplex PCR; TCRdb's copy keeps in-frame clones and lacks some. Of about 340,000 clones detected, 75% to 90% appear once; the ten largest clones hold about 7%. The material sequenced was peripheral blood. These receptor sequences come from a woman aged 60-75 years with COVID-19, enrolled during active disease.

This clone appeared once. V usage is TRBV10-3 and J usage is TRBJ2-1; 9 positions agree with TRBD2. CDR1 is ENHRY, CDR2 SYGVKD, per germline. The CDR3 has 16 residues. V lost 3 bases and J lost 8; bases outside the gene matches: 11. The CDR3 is CAISEAGAGGPDEQFF. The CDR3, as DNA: TGTGCCATCAGTGAAGCCGGGGCGGGGGGGCCCGATGAGCAGTTCTTC.

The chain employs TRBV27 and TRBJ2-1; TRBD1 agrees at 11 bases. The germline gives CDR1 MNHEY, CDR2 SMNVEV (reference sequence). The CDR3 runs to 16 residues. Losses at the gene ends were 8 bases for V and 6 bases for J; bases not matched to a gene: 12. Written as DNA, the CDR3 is TGTGCCAGCCGACTGGGACAGGGGGTTTGGGGCAATGAGCAGTTCTTC. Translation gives CASRLGQGVWGNEQFF.

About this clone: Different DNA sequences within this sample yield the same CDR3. CDR3 in DNA: TGTGCCAGCAGTTCGACAGGGTATGGCTACACCTTC. Translated, it gives CASSSTGYGYTF. The chain links TRBV12-3 or TRBV12-4 to TRBJ1-2, with 7 bases matching TRBD1. The CDR3 contains 12 residues. J was trimmed by 5 bases and V by 4 bases; bases with no gene match: 1.

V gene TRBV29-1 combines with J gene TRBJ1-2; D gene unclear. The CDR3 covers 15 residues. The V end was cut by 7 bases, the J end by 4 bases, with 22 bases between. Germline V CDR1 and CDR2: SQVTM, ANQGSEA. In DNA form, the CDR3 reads TGCAGCGCCATCGACAATAACATCTTTGCCTATGGCTACACCTTC. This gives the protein CSAIDNNIFAYGYTF.

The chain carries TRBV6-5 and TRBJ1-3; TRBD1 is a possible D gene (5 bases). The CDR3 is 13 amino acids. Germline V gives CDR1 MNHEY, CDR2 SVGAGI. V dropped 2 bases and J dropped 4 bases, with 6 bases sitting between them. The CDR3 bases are TGTGCCAGCAGTTACAAGGGGGGAAACACCATATATTTT. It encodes CASSYKGGNTIYF.

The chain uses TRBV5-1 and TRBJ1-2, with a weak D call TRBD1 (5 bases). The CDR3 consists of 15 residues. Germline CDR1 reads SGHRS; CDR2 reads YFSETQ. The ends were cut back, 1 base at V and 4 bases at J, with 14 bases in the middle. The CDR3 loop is CASSLTEGHPYGYTF. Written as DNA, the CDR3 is TGCGCCAGCAGCTTGACGGAAGGACACCCCTATGGCTACACCTTC.

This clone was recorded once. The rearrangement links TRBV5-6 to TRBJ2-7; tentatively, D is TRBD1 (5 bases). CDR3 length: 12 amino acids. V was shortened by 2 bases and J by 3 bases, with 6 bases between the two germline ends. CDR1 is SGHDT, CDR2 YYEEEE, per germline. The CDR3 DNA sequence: TGTGCCAGCAGCTTCGACAGCTACGAGCAGTACTTC. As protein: CASSFDSYEQYF.

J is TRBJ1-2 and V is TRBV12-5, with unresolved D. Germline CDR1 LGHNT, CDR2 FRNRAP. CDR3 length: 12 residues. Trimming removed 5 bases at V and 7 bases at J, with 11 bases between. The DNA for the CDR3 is TGTGCTAGTGGTGAGGGCGCTTCTGGCTACACCTTC. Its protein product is CASGEGASGYTF.

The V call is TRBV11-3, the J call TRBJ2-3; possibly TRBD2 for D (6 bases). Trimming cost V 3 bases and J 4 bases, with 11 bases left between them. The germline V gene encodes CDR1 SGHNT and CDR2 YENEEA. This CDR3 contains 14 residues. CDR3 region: CASSFGIAADTQYF. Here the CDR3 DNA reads TGTGCCAGCAGCTTCGGCATAGCGGCAGATACGCAGTATTTT. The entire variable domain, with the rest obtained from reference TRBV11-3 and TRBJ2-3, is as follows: EAGVVQSPRYKIIEKKQPVAFWCNPISGHNTLYWYLQNLGQGPELLIRYENEEAVDDSQLPKDRFSAERLKGVDSTLKIQPAELGDSAVYLCASSFGIAADTQYFGPGTRLTVL.

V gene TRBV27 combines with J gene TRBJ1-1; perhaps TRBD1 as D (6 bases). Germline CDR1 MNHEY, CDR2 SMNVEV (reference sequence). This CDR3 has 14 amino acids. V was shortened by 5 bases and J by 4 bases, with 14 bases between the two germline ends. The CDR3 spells CASSPQGFGTEAFF. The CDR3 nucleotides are TGTGCCAGCAGTCCACAGGGTTTCGGCACTGAAGCTTTCTTT.

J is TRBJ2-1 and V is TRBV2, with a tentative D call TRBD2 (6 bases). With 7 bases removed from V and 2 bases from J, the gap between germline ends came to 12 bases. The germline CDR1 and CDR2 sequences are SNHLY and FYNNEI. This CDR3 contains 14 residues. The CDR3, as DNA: TGTGCCAGCAATCGGAGGGCGACCTACAATGAGCAGTTCTTC. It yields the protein CASNRRATYNEQFF. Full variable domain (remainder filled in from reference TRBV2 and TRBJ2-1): EPEVTQTPSHQVTQMGQEVILRCVPISNHLYFYWYRQILGQKVEFLVSFYNNEISEKSEIFDDQFSVERPDGSNFTLKIRSTKLEDSAMYFCASNRRATYNEQFFGPGTRLTVL.

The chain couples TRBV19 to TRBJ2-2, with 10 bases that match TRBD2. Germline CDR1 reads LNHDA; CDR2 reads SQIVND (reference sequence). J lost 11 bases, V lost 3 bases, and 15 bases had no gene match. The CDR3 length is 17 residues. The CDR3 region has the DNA TGTGCCAGTAGTATTCGCAGCGGGGGGGCTGTATACGGAGAGCTGTTTTTT. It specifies CASSIRSGGAVYGELFF.

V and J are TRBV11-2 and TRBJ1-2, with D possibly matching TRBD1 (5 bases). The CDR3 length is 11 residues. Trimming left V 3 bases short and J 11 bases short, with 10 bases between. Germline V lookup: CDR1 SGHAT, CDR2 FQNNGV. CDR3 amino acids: CASSFSGLYTF. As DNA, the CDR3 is TGTGCCAGCAGCTTCTCAGGGCTGTACACCTTC. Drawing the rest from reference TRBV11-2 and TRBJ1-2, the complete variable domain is EAGVAQSPRYKIIEKRQSVAFWCNPISGHATLYWYQQILGQGPKLLIQFQNNGVVDDSQLPKDRFSAERLKGVDSTLKIQPAKLEDSAVYLCASSFSGLYTFGSGTRLTVV.

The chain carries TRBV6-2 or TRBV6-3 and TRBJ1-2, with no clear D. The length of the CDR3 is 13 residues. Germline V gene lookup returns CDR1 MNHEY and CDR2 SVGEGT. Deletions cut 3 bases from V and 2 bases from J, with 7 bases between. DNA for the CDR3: TGTGCCAGCAGTTATGACACCAACTATGGCTACACCTTC. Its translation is CASSYDTNYGYTF.

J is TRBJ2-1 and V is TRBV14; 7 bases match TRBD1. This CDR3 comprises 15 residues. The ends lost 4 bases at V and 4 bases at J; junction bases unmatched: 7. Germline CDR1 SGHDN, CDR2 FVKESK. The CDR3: CASSPDREAYNEQFF. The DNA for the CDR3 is TGTGCCAGCAGCCCAGACAGGGAAGCTTACAATGAGCAGTTCTTC.

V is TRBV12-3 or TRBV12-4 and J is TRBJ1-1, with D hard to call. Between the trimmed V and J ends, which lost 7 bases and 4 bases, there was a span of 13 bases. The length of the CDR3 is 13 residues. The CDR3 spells CASTSDILTEAFF. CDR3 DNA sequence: TGTGCCAGCACCTCAGACATTCTCACTGAAGCTTTCTTT.

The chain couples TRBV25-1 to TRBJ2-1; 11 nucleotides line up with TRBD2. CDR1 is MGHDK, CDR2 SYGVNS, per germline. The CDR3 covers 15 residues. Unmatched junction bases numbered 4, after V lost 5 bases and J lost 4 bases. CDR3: CASSYTSGSYNEQFF. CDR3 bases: TGTGCCAGCAGTTATACTAGCGGGAGTTACAATGAGCAGTTCTTC.

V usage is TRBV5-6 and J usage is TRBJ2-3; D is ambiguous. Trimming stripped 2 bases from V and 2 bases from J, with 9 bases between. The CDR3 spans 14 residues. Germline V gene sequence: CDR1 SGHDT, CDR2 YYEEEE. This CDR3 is CASSFGEPTDTQYF. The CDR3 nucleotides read TGTGCCAGCAGCTTCGGAGAGCCCACAGATACGCAGTATTTT.

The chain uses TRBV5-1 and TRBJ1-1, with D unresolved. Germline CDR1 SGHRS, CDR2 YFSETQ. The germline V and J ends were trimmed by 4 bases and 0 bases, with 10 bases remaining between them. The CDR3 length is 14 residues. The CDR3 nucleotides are TGCGCCAGCAGCGGAGACGGAGTGAACACTGAAGCTTTCTTT. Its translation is CASSGDGVNTEAFF. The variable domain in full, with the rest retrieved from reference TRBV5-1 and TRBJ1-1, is KAGVTQTPRYLIKTRGQQVTLSCSPISGHRSVSWYQQTPGQGLQFLFEYFSETQRNKGNFPGRFSGRQFSNSRSEMNVSTLELGDSALYLCASSGDGVNTEAFFGQGTRLTVV.

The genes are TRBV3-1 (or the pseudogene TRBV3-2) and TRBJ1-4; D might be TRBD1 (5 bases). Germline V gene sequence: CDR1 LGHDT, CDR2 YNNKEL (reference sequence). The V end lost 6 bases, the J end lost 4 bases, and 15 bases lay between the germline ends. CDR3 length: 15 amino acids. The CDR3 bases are TGTGCCAGCAGTCGCGGGGGGTCGAATAATGAAAAACTGTTTTTT. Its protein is CASSRGGSNNEKLFF.